A single sample gave rise to the 20 T cell receptor beta chains below, sequenced in a study of T cells in Graves' hyperthyroidism and ophthalmopathy. Amplified TCR beta CDR3 regions came from RNA transcripts. Using the HTBI primer set, a first-round RT-PCR was run on the TCR CDR3. Via MiXCR, TCRdb re-called the multiplex PCR reads, giving one row per CDR3 protein. The data show 490,000 or so distinct CDR3 sequences, about 22% seen once. The specimen sequenced was blood. The receptor source for this set is a woman in her 70s with Graves' ophthalmopathy.

The V call is TRBV5-1, the J call TRBJ2-1, with TRBD2 identical over 9 bases. CDR3 length: 16 residues. V trimming: 7 bases; J trimming: 0 bases; junction bases outside the gene matches: 8. Germline CDR1 reads SGHRS; CDR2 reads YFSETQ. The CDR3 nucleotides are TGCGCCAGCCAGCGGGAGGCCAGAAGCTCCTACAATGAGCAGTTCTTC. Its translation is CASQREARSSYNEQFF.

In this sample, this clonotype turned up a few times. The V and J genes are TRBV6-1 and TRBJ1-5, with D unclear. V dropped 2 bases and J dropped 5 bases, with 7 bases sitting between them. Germline CDR1 and CDR2: MNHNS and SASEGT. The CDR3 spans 13 residues. Here the CDR3 reads CASSERLDQPQHF. CDR3 coding DNA: TGTGCCAGCAGTGAACGTTTGGATCAGCCCCAGCATTTT.

This rearrangement joins TRBV5-6 to TRBJ1-1; TRBD1 might be the D (5 bases). V shed 0 bases and J shed 1 base, with 10 bases lying between them. The CDR3 extends over 15 amino acids. CDR1 is SGHDT, CDR2 YYEEEE, per germline. Here the CDR3 DNA reads TGTGCCAGCAGCTTGGGAGCAGGGAAGAACACTGAAGCTTTCTTT. Protein sequence: CASSLGAGKNTEAFF. The full variable domain, its missing parts supplied by reference TRBV5-6 and TRBJ1-1, is DAGVTQSPTHLIKTRGQQVTLRCSPKSGHDTVSWYQQALGQGPQFIFQYYEEEERQRGNFPDRFSGHQFPNYSSELNVNALLLGDSALYLCASSLGAGKNTEAFFGQGTRLTVV.

This clonotype was recorded a few times. The chain combines TRBV19 with TRBJ2-1, with 13 bases lining up with TRBD2. The CDR3 spans 15 residues. Unmatched junction bases numbered 3, after V lost 5 bases and J lost 5 bases. Germline loops: CDR1 LNHDA, CDR2 SQIVND (reference sequence). CDR3 sequence: CASSWGLAGNNEQFF. For the CDR3, the DNA is TGTGCCAGTAGTTGGGGACTAGCGGGGAACAATGAGCAGTTCTTC. Looking up the rest from reference TRBV19 and TRBJ2-1 gives the full variable domain: DGGITQSPKYLFRKEGQNVTLSCEQNLNHDAMYWYRQDPGQGLRLIYYSQIVNDFQKGDIAEGYSVSREKKESFPLTVTSAQKNPTAFYLCASSWGLAGNNEQFFGPGTRLTVL.

The rearrangement joins TRBV30 to TRBJ1-1; D not certain. The CDR3 has 11 residues. Deletions cut 3 bases from V and 6 bases from J, with 8 bases between. Looked up from germline, CDR1 is GTSNPN and CDR2 is SVGIG (reference sequence). CDR3 protein: CAWSSPAEAFF. CDR3 DNA: TGTGCCTGGAGCTCCCCCGCTGAAGCTTTCTTT. Based on the CDR3 plus reference TRBV30 and TRBJ1-1, the full variable domain is SQTIHQWPATLVQPVGSPLSLECTVEGTSNPNLYWYRQAAGRGLQLLFYSVGIGQISSEVPQNLSASRPQDRQFILSSKKLLLSDSGFYLCAWSSPAEAFFGQGTRLTVV.

This clonotype was picked up a small number of times. V and J are TRBV6-6 and TRBJ1-5; D perhaps matches TRBD1 (5 bases). Germline CDR1 and CDR2: MNHNY and SVGAGI (reference sequence). The CDR3 extends over 15 amino acids. The V and J ends lost 0 bases and 2 bases respectively, with 8 bases between them. CDR3 bases: TGTGCCAGCAGTTACTCGTGGGGGGGCAATCAGCCCCAGCATTTT. It is translated as CASSYSWGGNQPQHF.

The chain carries TRBV20-1 and TRBJ1-1, with TRBD1 matching over 8 bases. Germline V gene data show CDR1 as DFQATT and CDR2 as SNEGSKA (reference sequence). CDR3 length equals 13 residues. Trimming at V came to 6 bases and at J to 3 bases, leaving 6 bases not matched to a gene. CDR3 bases: TGCAGTGCCCGCTACAGGGGGGACACTGAAGCTTTCTTT. Translated: CSARYRGDTEAFF.

This clonotype was picked up many times. The chain combines TRBV12-3 or TRBV12-4 with TRBJ2-1; unclear D gene. CDR3 length equals 14 residues. Trimming took off 2 bases at V and 0 bases at J, with 5 bases between the two ends. The DNA of the CDR3 is TGTGCCAGCAGTTTACACGGCTCCTACAATGAGCAGTTCTTC. Amino acid sequence: CASSLHGSYNEQFF.

This clonotype was picked up many times. The CDR3 here is CASSEYGGQQFF. The CDR3 DNA follows: TGTGCCAGCAGTGAGTATGGGGGACAGCAGTTCTTC. The chain recombines TRBV2 with TRBJ2-1; D may match TRBD1 or TRBD2 (5 bases each). The germline V gene encodes CDR1 SNHLY and CDR2 FYNNEI. The CDR3 runs to 12 residues. V was pared by 3 bases and J by 11 bases, with 11 bases between.

This clonotype was counted a few times. V gene TRBV5-8 combines with J gene TRBJ1-2; TRBD1 aligns across 12 bases. Germline CDR1 SGHTS, CDR2 YDEGEE. Trimming at V came to 4 bases and at J to 4 bases, leaving 11 bases not matched to a gene. There are 17 residues in the CDR3. CDR3 region: CASSPGQGAGLSYGYTF. CDR3 sequence (DNA): TGTGCCAGCAGCCCGGGACAGGGGGCCGGTCTTAGCTATGGCTACACCTTC.

This clonotype appeared a few times. The rearrangement joins TRBV10-3 to TRBJ2-7; TRBD2 matches 9 bases. The CDR3 contains 15 residues. From germline, CDR1 is ENHRY and CDR2 SYGVKD. Trimming took 0 bases from V and 4 from J; bases not matched to a gene: 4. For the CDR3, the DNA is TGTGCCATCAGTGAGTCTAGCGGGAGACAGTACGAGCAGTACTTC. It yields the protein CAISESSGRQYEQYF.

This clonotype was picked up a small number of times. The gene calls are TRBV12-3 or TRBV12-4 and TRBJ2-6; the D gene is possibly TRBD1 (6 bases). The CDR3 extends over 15 amino acids. The V end lost 3 bases, the J end lost 2 bases, and 8 bases lay between the germline ends. This CDR3 reads CASSLDSTGANVLTF. The CDR3 coding sequence is TGTGCCAGCAGTTTGGACAGTACTGGGGCCAACGTCCTGACTTTC.

This chain links TRBV6-1 with TRBJ1-5, with D maybe TRBD1 (6 bases). The CDR3 contains 13 residues. Germline V gene data show CDR1 as MNHNS and CDR2 as SASEGT. The V end was cut by 7 bases, the J end by 7 bases, with 14 bases between. This CDR3 reads CASNREGGQPQHF. The CDR3 DNA reads TGTGCCAGCAACAGGGAGGGGGGGCAGCCCCAGCATTTT.

This clonotype was found a few times. The chain carries TRBV6-1 and TRBJ2-1, with TRBD1 matching 10 bases. With 5 bases clipped from V and 8 bases from J, the junction kept 9 bases outside the gene matches. Germline CDR1 is MNHNS and CDR2 is SASEGT. The CDR3 spans 15 residues. CDR3 nucleotides: TGTGCCAGCAGTAGGACGGGACAGGGGTTGCATGAGCAGTTCTTC. Translation: CASSRTGQGLHEQFF.

The chain carries TRBV19 and TRBJ1-5, with no clear D. CDR3 length equals 17 residues. V dropped 1 base and J dropped 0 bases, with 13 bases sitting between them. Germline V gene lookup returns CDR1 LNHDA and CDR2 SQIVND (reference sequence). The CDR3 here is CASSIVWQSISNQPQHF. The CDR3, as DNA: TGTGCCAGTAGTATAGTTTGGCAGTCCATTAGCAATCAGCCCCAGCATTTT.

This clonotype was seen many times. The V and J genes are TRBV28 and TRBJ2-7, with 7 bases identical to TRBD2. CDR1 MDHEN and CDR2 SYDVKM come from the germline V gene. The CDR3 runs to 16 residues. J was trimmed by 0 bases and V by 6 bases; bases with no gene match: 11. Here the CDR3 DNA reads TGTGCCAGCAGAAGCGAGCTAGCGGTTAGCTCCTACGAGCAGTACTTC. Amino acids: CASRSELAVSSYEQYF.

The chain couples TRBV3-1 to TRBJ2-7; possible D gene TRBD1, 5 bases. Germline values: CDR1 LGHDT, CDR2 YNNKEL (reference sequence). This CDR3 is built from 19 residues. V was cut by 0 bases and J by 2 bases, with 23 bases left in between. The CDR3 DNA sequence: TGTGCCAGCAGCCAAGATCGTCCAGGGCGACCAAGAAAGCCCTACGAGCAGTACTTC. This translates into CASSQDRPGRPRKPYEQYF.

This clonotype has only a few counts. The chain uses TRBV20-1 and TRBJ2-7; TRBD2 agrees at 9 bases. This CDR3 region has 14 residues. With V trimmed by 5 bases and J by 6 bases, 11 bases remained unmatched. Germline CDR1 and CDR2: DFQATT and SNEGSKA (reference sequence). The CDR3 loop is CSAPTGAGGSEQYF. DNA of the CDR3: TGCAGTGCTCCCACCGGGGCGGGAGGGTCCGAGCAGTACTTC.

The chain links TRBV20-1 to TRBJ2-7; D uncertain. This CDR3 has 13 residues. The germline V gene encodes CDR1 DFQATT and CDR2 SNEGSKA (reference sequence). V shed 3 bases and J shed 1 base, with 10 bases lying between them. The DNA of the CDR3 is TGCAGTGCTAGCAGACCTAATTCCTACGAGCAGTACTTC. It codes for CSASRPNSYEQYF.

The rearrangement uses TRBV29-1 and TRBJ2-1; the match to TRBD1 covers 8 bases. Germline values: CDR1 SQVTM, CDR2 ANQGSEA. V was clipped by 7 bases and J by 4 bases; unmatched bases: 0. The CDR3 covers 11 residues. DNA of the CDR3: TGCAGCGGGGACAGGTACAATGAGCAGTTCTTC. Protein product: CSGDRYNEQFF.